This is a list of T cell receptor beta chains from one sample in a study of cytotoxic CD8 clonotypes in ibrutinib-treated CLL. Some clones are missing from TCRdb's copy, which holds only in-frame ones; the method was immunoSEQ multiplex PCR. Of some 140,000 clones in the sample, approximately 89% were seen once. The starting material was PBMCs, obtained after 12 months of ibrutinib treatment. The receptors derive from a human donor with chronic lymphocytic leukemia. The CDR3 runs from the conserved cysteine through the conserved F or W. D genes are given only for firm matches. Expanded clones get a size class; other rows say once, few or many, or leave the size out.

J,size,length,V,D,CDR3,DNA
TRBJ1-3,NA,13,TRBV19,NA,CASKTSPMNTIYF,TGTGCCAGTAAGACCTCCCCGATGAACACCATATATTTT
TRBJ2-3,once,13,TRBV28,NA,CASSTGGADTQYF,TGTGCCAGCAGCACCGGAGGTGCAGATACGCAGTATTTT
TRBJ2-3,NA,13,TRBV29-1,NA,CSLDSTYTDTQYF,TGCAGCCTTGACAGTACCTACACAGATACGCAGTATTTT
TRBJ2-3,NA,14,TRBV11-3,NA,CASSAGPEIDTQYF,TGTGCCAGCAGCGCGGGACCAGAGATAGATACGCAGTATTTT
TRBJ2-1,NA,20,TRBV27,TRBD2,CASSLSPSFSTSGRNNEQFF,TGTGCCAGCAGTTTATCCCCCTCATTTTCGACTAGCGGGCGTAACAATGAGCAGTTCTTC
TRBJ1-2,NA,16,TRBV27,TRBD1,CASSPMADRGFYGYTF,TGTGCCAGCAGTCCTATGGCAGACAGGGGATTTTATGGCTACACCTTC
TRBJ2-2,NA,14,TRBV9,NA,CASSVAINTGELFF,TGTGCCAGCAGCGTAGCAATTAACACCGGGGAGCTGTTTTTT
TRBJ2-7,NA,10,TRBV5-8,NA,CASSQVEQYF,TGTGCCAGCAGCCAGGTCGAGCAGTACTTC
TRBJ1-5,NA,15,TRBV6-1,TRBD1,CASRTDRGRNQPQHF,TGTGCCAGCAGGACGGACAGGGGCCGCAATCAGCCCCAGCATTTT
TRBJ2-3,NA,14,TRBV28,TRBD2,CASRASGPTDTQYF,TGTGCCAGCAGAGCTAGCGGACCCACAGATACGCAGTATTTT
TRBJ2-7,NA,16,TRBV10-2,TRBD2,CASGPGLAETGYEQYF,TGCGCCAGCGGCCCGGGACTAGCGGAGACGGGCTACGAGCAGTACTTC
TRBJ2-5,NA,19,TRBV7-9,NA,CASSSGGFQGYRGQETQYF,TGTGCCAGCAGCTCTGGGGGTTTCCAAGGCTATAGAGGTCAGGAGACCCAGTACTTC
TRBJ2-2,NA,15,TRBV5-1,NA,CASSWNRGGTGELFF,TGCGCCAGCAGCTGGAACAGGGGAGGCACCGGGGAGCTGTTTTTT
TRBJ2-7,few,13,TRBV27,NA,CASSSGQKYEQYF,TGTGCCAGCAGTTCGGGACAAAAATACGAGCAGTACTTC
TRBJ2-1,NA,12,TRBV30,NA,CAWSVGGSEQFF,TGTGCCTGGAGTGTAGGAGGTTCTGAGCAGTTCTTC
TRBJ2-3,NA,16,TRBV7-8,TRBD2,CASSFLAGRATDTQYF,TGTGCCAGCAGCTTTCTAGCTGGGAGGGCCACAGATACGCAGTATTTT
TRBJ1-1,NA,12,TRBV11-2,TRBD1,CASSLGQGEAFF,TGTGCCAGCAGCTTAGGACAGGGAGAAGCTTTCTTT
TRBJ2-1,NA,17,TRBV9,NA,CASSPPGGARGNNEQFF,TGTGCCAGCAGCCCCCCCGGCGGAGCCCGAGGAAACAATGAGCAGTTCTTC
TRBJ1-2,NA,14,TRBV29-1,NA,CSVEGGARNYGYTF,TGCAGCGTTGAGGGAGGGGCGCGGAACTATGGCTACACCTTC
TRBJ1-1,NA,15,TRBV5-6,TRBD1,CASSSRTGSIWIAFF,TGTGCCAGCAGCTCGAGGACAGGGTCGATTTGGATAGCTTTCTTT
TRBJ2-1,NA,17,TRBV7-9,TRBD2,CASSLGLGLAGNNEQFF,TGTGCCAGCAGCTTAGGCCTCGGACTAGCGGGAAACAATGAGCAGTTCTTC
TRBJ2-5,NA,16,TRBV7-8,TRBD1,CASSSELTGGEETQYF,TGTGCCAGCAGCTCCGAGCTGACAGGGGGCGAAGAGACCCAGTACTTC
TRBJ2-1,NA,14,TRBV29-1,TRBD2,CSVGPSGSTGEQFF,TGCAGCGTTGGCCCTAGCGGGAGTACGGGTGAGCAGTTCTTC
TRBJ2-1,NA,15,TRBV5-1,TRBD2,CASSLGGSTDNEQFF,TGCGCCAGCAGCCTCGGCGGGAGTACTGACAATGAGCAGTTCTTC
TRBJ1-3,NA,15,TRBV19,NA,CASRALDSRGNTIYF,TGTGCCAGCCGGGCTCTGGACAGTAGGGGAAACACCATATATTTT
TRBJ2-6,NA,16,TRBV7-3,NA,CASSPQGGSGANVLTF,TGTGCCAGCAGCCCCCAAGGAGGGTCTGGGGCCAACGTCCTGACTTTC